This T cell receptor (beta chain) was recovered during a study of OX40 agonist ivuxolimab in advanced cancers. Study-level information: The patients received agonistic anti-OX40 (CD134) antibody ivuxolimab. Partial response was recorded in three patients: one hepatocellular carcinoma and two cutaneous melanoma cases. Prior anti-PD-1, anti-PD-L1 or anti-CTLA-4 therapy was allowed; approximately 40% had some.

Worth noting for this clone: Its antigen is not known.

Study-level results: The specificity for antigen of the expanded peripheral T cells was not determined.

Using immunoSEQ multiplex PCR, the repertoire was profiled, and TCRdb retains in-frame clones only, with some absent. This sample has tens of thousands of clones, with 70% to 90% found just once. The CDR3 extends over 17 amino acids. The J segment lost 5 bases and the V segment lost 5 bases, leaving 15 bases of the junction unmatched. CDR1 and CDR2 from the germline V gene are SGHTA and FQGNSA. The source is an adult with an advanced solid tumor such as melanoma, head and neck, liver or kidney cancer. Sequencing was performed on CD4+ or CD8+ T cells sorted from blood, taken in a trial of the OX40 agonist ivuxolimab. The rearrangement uses TRBV7-2 and TRBJ2-5; 9 bases are shared with TRBD2. The CDR3 sequence: CASSPLASGTRRETQYF. CDR3 in DNA: TGTGCCAGCAGCCCCCTGGCTAGCGGGACCCGGAGGGAGACCCAGTACTTC.